The 11 T cell receptor beta chains below were found in one sample sequenced in a study of blood T cell repertoires in COVID-19. Profiling relied on immunoSEQ multiplex PCR, and the TCRdb table lists in-frame clones only, not all of them. The data contain fewer than 250,000 clones, around four fifths of them seen just once; the ten biggest clones take up 0.95%. Sequencing was done on a sample of peripheral blood. The receptors come from a man aged 55 to 70 with COVID-19, enrolled during active disease.

This clone was detected only a few times. The chain is built from TRBV6-4 and TRBJ2-1; tentatively, D is TRBD2 (6 bases). The CDR3 runs to 15 residues. Trimming removed 0 bases from V and 0 bases from J, with 6 bases in between. The V gene's germline CDR1 is MRHNA and CDR2 SNTAGT. CDR3 DNA sequence: TGTGCCAGCAGTGACTCTAGCGGCTCCTACAATGAGCAGTTCTTC. Its protein product is CASSDSSGSYNEQFF.

The chain uses TRBV5-4 and TRBJ1-2; 7 bases align to TRBD1. Germline CDR1 is SGHNT and CDR2 is YYREEE (reference sequence). With V trimmed by 6 bases and J by 0 bases, 11 bases remained unmatched. This CDR3 is 16 amino acids long. The DNA of the CDR3 is TGTGCCAGCACAGAGGGACAGCAAACCCCTAACTATGGCTACACCTTC. Amino acids: CASTEGQQTPNYGYTF.

The genes are TRBV3-1 (or the pseudogene TRBV3-2) and TRBJ1-3; D call uncertain. CDR1 and CDR2 (germline): LGHDT, YNNKEL (reference sequence). V lost 0 bases and J 4 bases, leaving 19 bases between the germline ends. This CDR3 has 18 residues. The CDR3 spells CASSQERQRLRRGNTIYF. CDR3 bases: TGTGCCAGCAGCCAAGAGCGCCAGCGCCTGAGGCGCGGAAACACCATATATTTT.

The chain couples TRBV5-1 to TRBJ2-7; TRBD2 is a possible D gene (5 bases). The germline gives CDR1 SGHRS, CDR2 YFSETQ. This CDR3 region has 13 residues. V dropped 4 bases and J dropped 3 bases, with 11 bases sitting between them. The chain's CDR3 is CASSPTSGYEQYF. The CDR3 bases are TGCGCCAGCAGCCCCACCAGCGGCTACGAGCAGTACTTC. Supplemented by reference TRBV5-1 and TRBJ2-7, the full variable domain reads KAGVTQTPRYLIKTRGQQVTLSCSPISGHRSVSWYQQTPGQGLQFLFEYFSETQRNKGNFPGRFSGRQFSNSRSEMNVSTLELGDSALYLCASSPTSGYEQYFGPGTRLTVT.

The chain couples TRBV30 to TRBJ2-1; D is undetermined. Trimming took 1 base from V and 2 from J, leaving 12 bases between them. There are 15 residues in the CDR3. Per the germline V gene, CDR1 is GTSNPN and CDR2 is SVGIG (reference sequence). The CDR3 loop is CAWSDSQVPYNEQFF. The CDR3 nucleotides read TGTGCCTGGAGTGATTCCCAGGTCCCCTACAATGAGCAGTTCTTC.

The V gene is TRBV6-2 or TRBV6-3, the J gene TRBJ2-7; 8 bases fit TRBD2. The trim removed 2 bases at V and 1 base at J, leaving 1 base unmatched. Germline CDR1 and CDR2: MNHEY and SVGEGT. This CDR3 spans 14 amino acids. CDR3 protein: CASSYAGGSYEQYF. Here the CDR3 DNA reads TGTGCCAGCAGTTACGCGGGAGGATCCTACGAGCAGTACTTC.

This rearrangement joins TRBV14 to TRBJ1-5; TRBD1 agrees at 8 bases. After removal of 0 bases from V and 6 bases from J, the junction contained 4 bases not matched to a gene. This CDR3 has 15 amino acids. The germline gives CDR1 SGHDN, CDR2 FVKESK. The CDR3 reads CASSQDRTGCQPQHF. CDR3 coding DNA: TGTGCCAGCAGCCAAGATCGGACAGGGTGTCAGCCCCAGCATTTT. The full variable domain, in which reference TRBV14 and TRBJ1-5 provide the parts outside the CDR3, is EAGVTQFPSHSVIEKGQTVTLRCDPISGHDNLYWYRRVMGKEIKFLLHFVKESKQDESGMPNNRFLAERTGGTYSTLKVQPAELEDSGVYFCASSQDRTGCQPQHFGDGTRLSIL.

The chain is built from TRBV11-2 and TRBJ1-1; tentatively, D is TRBD1 (6 bases). There are 14 residues in the CDR3. V lost 3 bases, J lost 4 bases, and 12 bases lay in between. The germline V gene encodes CDR1 SGHAT and CDR2 FQNNGV. The CDR3 DNA is TGTGCCAGCAGCTTGACAGGAGACGGCACTGAAGCTTTCTTT. Its translation: CASSLTGDGTEAFF.

This clone was recorded a few times. V and J are TRBV7-9 and TRBJ2-7; a possible D gene is TRBD2 (6 bases). The CDR3 spans 14 residues. V lost 3 bases and J 7 bases, leaving 16 bases between the germline ends. CDR1 SEHNR and CDR2 FQNEAQ come from the germline V gene (reference sequence). The CDR3 nucleotides are TGTGCCAGCAGCTTTGTCCCGGGGGTAGGGGAGCAGTACTTC. Translation gives CASSFVPGVGEQYF.

The V call is TRBV2, the J call TRBJ2-1; D ambiguous. V shed 6 bases and J shed 7 bases, with 7 bases lying between them. The germline V gene has CDR1 SNHLY and CDR2 FYNNEI. The CDR3 has 11 amino acids. This CDR3 is CASSARNEQFF. CDR3 DNA: TGTGCCAGCAGCGCTAGAAATGAGCAGTTCTTC.

This clone is a singleton in its sample. V usage is TRBV7-3 and J usage is TRBJ2-7, with a weak D call TRBD2 (6 bases). V lost 0 bases and J 7 bases, leaving 13 bases between the germline ends. CDR3 length equals 14 residues. Germline CDR1 and CDR2: SGHTA and FQGTGA. CDR3 nucleotides: TGTGCCAGCAGCTTAACCCGGGACTCCCAAGAGCAGTACTTC. This gives the protein CASSLTRDSQEQYF.